This is a list of T cell receptor beta chains from one sample in a study of T cell repertoires in cytomegalovirus infection. No antigen is known for these receptors. From the reads, TCRdb called clonotypes with MiXCR, one entry per CDR3 protein. In the table there are about half a million distinct CDR3 sequences, 33% of which are singletons. This specimen consisted of cultured PBMCs, obtained from culture after CMV antigen stimulation. Receptor source: a human donor in good health (CMV status not recorded). Some clones in this sample may be carry-over from other donors' samples. The CDR3 runs from the conserved cysteine through the conserved F or W. Each record gives: V gene, clone size, J gene, CDR3 protein. Size is omitted from some rows. Given values are once, few, many or a class for expanded clones.

TRBV5-1	.	TRBJ2-5	CASSWDPVQETQYF
TRBV15	.	TRBJ1-1	CATSQALNTEAFF
TRBV28	.	TRBJ2-1	CASSQRAVGEQFF
TRBV11-2	many	TRBJ2-7	CASSEQGIYEQYF
TRBV20-1	.	TRBJ1-5	CSATGGNQPQHF
TRBV7-8	.	TRBJ2-3	CASSLGMGTDTQYF
TRBV7-4	.	TRBJ2-3	CASSFLEGQDTQYF
TRBV30	.	TRBJ1-5	CAWSPQGGPGNQPQHF
TRBV7-9	.	TRBJ2-1	CATSPGQYYNEQFF
TRBV5-1	once	TRBJ2-5	CASSLIPTGQETQYF
TRBV7-6	few	TRBJ1-3	CASSLAGTENTIYF
TRBV7-8	few	TRBJ1-1	CASSLDIGRPFF
TRBV29-1	.	TRBJ1-5	CSVSPTGKGAGGPNQPQHF
TRBV4-1	few	TRBJ2-4	CASSQDKAALLAKNIQYF
TRBV4-1	few	TRBJ1-3	CASSQDRVYSGNTIYF
TRBV6-6	.	TRBJ1-5	CASSYFPQGGNQPQHF
TRBV5-3	.	TRBJ2-7	CASSLADGYEQYF
TRBV25-1	.	TRBJ2-5	CASSVGGSQETQYF
TRBV28	.	TRBJ1-1	CASSTELPNTEAFF
TRBV12-3/TRBV12-4	.	TRBJ1-6	CASSSQGGGNSPLHF
TRBV6-5	.	TRBJ1-2	CASSYSNRPSDYGYTF
TRBV20-1	.	TRBJ1-1	CSVPDRQASTEAFF
TRBV7-8	.	TRBJ1-4	CASSFRIGDEKLFF
TRBV28	few	TRBJ2-1	CASSSPTSGSAVEQFF
TRBV7-6	many	TRBJ2-6	CASSLSRVPGANVLTF
TRBV3-1	.	TRBJ2-7	CASSQGNEQYF
TRBV4-2	few	TRBJ2-1	CASSQEGAGYNEQFF
TRBV12-3/TRBV12-4	.	TRBJ2-3	CASSLGDSSRAYF
TRBV6-6	.	TRBJ2-6	CASSYQGAGANVLTF
TRBV12-3/TRBV12-4	.	TRBJ2-1	CASSWDLLAGGEQFF
TRBV24-1	many	TRBJ1-5	CATSRVGNQPQHF
TRBV7-2	many	TRBJ2-3	CASSLPGLAGKSAQYF
TRBV6-6	few	TRBJ1-2	CASSYTHRGGNGYTF
TRBV9	.	TRBJ2-7	CASSVGPKPSYEQYF
TRBV6-8	few	TRBJ2-1	CASSYPGTSGRANRNEQFF
TRBV9	many	TRBJ2-3	CASSTQSDTQYF
TRBV20-1	.	TRBJ2-3	CSATNSGQVAGSSTDTQYF
TRBV7-2	.	TRBJ2-3	CASSLYESGDTQYF
TRBV10-3	many	TRBJ2-2	CAISPGLAGTGELFF
TRBV7-2	.	TRBJ1-1	CASSLVVVGNTEAFF
TRBV7-2	few	TRBJ2-1	CASSLVAGVAEQFF
TRBV7-2	few	TRBJ2-1	CASSSRRQIYNEQFF
TRBV27	few	TRBJ1-5	CASSTFAGSNQPQHF
TRBV15	.	TRBJ2-5	CATSIRPTKIWETQYF
TRBV7-2	few	TRBJ1-1	CASSQPGSYTEAFF
TRBV7-2	few	TRBJ2-3	CASSALMTEHTQYF
TRBV19	.	TRBJ1-1	CASSITAMNTEAFF
TRBV12-3/TRBV12-4	.	TRBJ2-5	CASSLRQRETQYF
TRBV6-2/TRBV6-3	.	TRBJ1-5	CASSYSYWPLSNQPQHF
TRBV6-2/TRBV6-3	.	TRBJ2-6	CASSYGRLSGANVLTF
TRBV7-4	.	TRBJ2-1	CASSQSGTSSRNEQFF
TRBV6-2/TRBV6-3	.	TRBJ1-5	CASRHAGQDRIDQPQHF
TRBV12-3/TRBV12-4	many	TRBJ1-2	CASSQRNSPSLTNYGYTF
TRBV25-1	few	TRBJ1-1	CATYYPQGRRVEDTEAFF
TRBV5-1	once	TRBJ1-2	CASSWEGQGRGYTF
TRBV6-1	many	TRBJ2-6	CASKPNSGANVLTF
TRBV19	few	TRBJ2-3	CASSLLDGTDTQYF
TRBV6-1	many	TRBJ2-1	CASSEGLAGGLWNEQFF
TRBV7-8	.	TRBJ2-1	CALGASGLDEQFF